This T cell receptor (beta chain) comes out of a study of shared clonotypes between healthy human individuals. Generated by immunoSEQ multiplex PCR, the TCRdb table keeps only in-frame clones and is missing some. The repertoire holds fewer than 1.8 million clones, with about 98.5% as singletons. Donors, healthy HIV-negative adults, lacked recent acute infections or vaccinations. The split of CD4+ cells yielded CD45RA+ naive and CD45RA-negative memory subsets. As to this clone: The sample contains more than one DNA sequence encoding this CDR3.

The receptor was derived from a man younger than 40 in good health. The sample taken for sequencing was naive CD4+ T cells sorted from blood. Subset denoted: CD45RA+ positively selected.

DNA of the CDR3: TGTGCCAGCAGCGTAGCTCTAGCGGGATCCAATGAGCAGTTCTTC. This sequence encodes CASSVALAGSNEQFF. This chain joins TRBV9 and TRBJ2-1; 9 bases agree with TRBD2. The CDR3 length is 15 residues. J lost 6 bases, V lost 0 bases, and 4 bases had no gene match. Germline CDR1 is SGDLS and CDR2 is YYNGEE.